This TCR beta chain appears in the sequencing data of a study of molecular identifiers for immune sequencing clone quantification. Study-level background: Split five ways in replicates, RNA from approximately 20,000 or 100,000 naive CD8 cells had four portions sequenced. Study findings and constraints: Identical TCR molecules sharing a barcode could underestimate highly expanded clone sizes.

This clonotype was detected a few times. The target antigen is unknown. TCRdb recomputed calls from the PCR reads with MiXCR, one row per CDR3 protein. The repertoire holds about 330,000 distinct CDR3 sequences, with about 23% as singletons. Germline CDR1 and CDR2: MNHEY and SMNVEV (reference sequence). The CDR3 covers 14 residues. Trimming cost V 5 bases and J 6 bases, with 14 bases left between them. This chain uses TRBV27 with TRBJ2-1; D gene unclear. The sequenced sample was naive CD8+ T cells from blood, with Jurkat cell RNA spiked in. Subset noted: FACS-sorted CD8+CD4-CCR7+CD45RA+ naive T cells. The receptor comes from a human donor in good health. Some libraries in this study had Jurkat cell RNA spiked in. CDR3: CASSPSDLSNEQFF. The DNA of the CDR3 is TGTGCCAGCAGTCCCTCAGATTTGTCCAATGAGCAGTTCTTC.